A selection of T cell receptor beta chains follows, all from one sample in a study of blood T cell repertoires in COVID-19. Libraries were prepared by immunoSEQ multiplex PCR; TCRdb keeps only in-frame clonotypes and omits some of them. The sample holds hundreds of thousands of clones, about 85% seen once. Sequences were obtained from peripheral blood. These receptors all come from a man younger than 35 with active or convalescent COVID-19. CDR3s include the opening cysteine and the closing phenylalanine or tryptophan. D genes are given only for firm matches. Some rows mark clone size as missing; the rest say once, few, many or name a class of expanded clone.

d_call	cdr3_length	clone_size	v_call	j_call	cdr3_nt	cdr3_aa
.	15	.	TRBV19	TRBJ1-1	TGTGCCAGTAGTACGACAGGCCTGGGGAACACTGAAGCTTTCTTT	CASSTTGLGNTEAFF
.	13	.	TRBV19	TRBJ1-2	TGTGCCAGTAGCGACAATATTAACTATGGCTACACCTTC	CASSDNINYGYTF
.	15	.	TRBV6-2/TRBV6-3	TRBJ2-7	TGTGCCAGCAGTCAGACGATCCATGGGGGCGCATCCTCCGACTTC	CASSQTIHGGASSDF
TRBD1	15	.	TRBV2	TRBJ1-5	TGTGCCAGCAGTGCCGGGACAGGGGGCAATCAGCCCCAGCATTTT	CASSAGTGGNQPQHF
.	15	few	TRBV3-1/TRBV3-2	TRBJ1-2	TGTGCCAGCAGCCTACGAGGACGGGAACCATATGGCTACACCTTC	CASSLRGREPYGYTF
.	15	.	TRBV5-1	TRBJ1-4	TGCGCCAGCAGCCGCCCAGATGGCCCTAATGAAAAACTGTTTTTT	CASSRPDGPNEKLFF
TRBD1	14	.	TRBV2	TRBJ1-3	TGTGCCAGCAGCCAACAGGGGTCTGGAAACACCATATATTTT	CASSQQGSGNTIYF
TRBD2	14	few	TRBV30	TRBJ2-5	TGTGCCTGCCGAACTAGCGGGGGGAAAGAGACCCAGTACTTC	CACRTSGGKETQYF
.	16	.	TRBV5-4	TRBJ2-3	TGTGCCAGCAGTTATCAGGGTATGGGGAACACAGATACGCAGTATTTT	CASSYQGMGNTDTQYF
.	14	.	TRBV9	TRBJ2-7	TGTGCCAGAGGGGTAGTAGGCAGTTTGATCGAGCAGTACTTC	CARGVVGSLIEQYF
TRBD2	14	.	TRBV28	TRBJ2-7	TGTGCCAGCAGTTTATCTAGCGGGAGCGGCGAGCAGTACTTC	CASSLSSGSGEQYF
TRBD1	17	.	TRBV11-3	TRBJ1-1	TGTGCCAGCAGCTTGGAAACAGGGGGTGTTAGCGGCACTGAAGCTTTCTTT	CASSLETGGVSGTEAFF
.	14	.	TRBV19	TRBJ1-2	TGTGCCAGTAGTATAGTCCACAGGGACTATGGCTACACCTTC	CASSIVHRDYGYTF
TRBD2	15	.	TRBV11-2	TRBJ2-5	TGTGCCAGCAGCCCTTTAGCGGGGGGTTTTGAGACCCAGTACTTC	CASSPLAGGFETQYF